What follows are 26 T cell receptor beta chains derived from one specimen sequenced in a study of cytomegalovirus exposure and HLA in healthy donors. Sequenced by immunoSEQ multiplex PCR; TCRdb stores in-frame clones only, minus some. The data hold 200,000 to 300,000 clones, with approximately 83% observed a single time. Source material: PBMCs. These TCRs come from a woman aged 25 to 45 in good health and CMV-seropositive.

The genes are TRBV6-6 and TRBJ1-3, with 7 positions matching TRBD1. V was clipped by 2 bases and J by 2 bases; unmatched bases: 3. The germline gives CDR1 MNHNY, CDR2 SVGAGI (reference sequence). The CDR3 covers 15 residues. The CDR3, as DNA: TGTGCCAGCAGTTACCCGACAGGGACTGGAAACACCATATATTTT. Translating gives CASSYPTGTGNTIYF.

This clone was seen a single time. The rearrangement joins TRBV28 to TRBJ1-1, with 8 positions matching TRBD1. V was clipped by 5 bases and J by 5 bases; unmatched bases: 10. The CDR3 spans 15 residues. Germline values: CDR1 MDHEN, CDR2 SYDVKM. CDR3 sequence reads: CASSIAGGLGTEAFF. CDR3 DNA: TGTGCCAGCAGTATAGCAGGGGGCCTAGGGACTGAAGCTTTCTTT.

This chain connects TRBV18 to TRBJ2-7, with D perhaps TRBD2 (5 bases). The CDR3 has 13 residues. In germline, CDR1 is KGHSH, CDR2 LQKENI. V dropped 8 bases and J dropped 6 bases, with 17 bases sitting between them. The CDR3 here is CASQLVRGGEQYF. The CDR3, as DNA: TGTGCCAGCCAATTAGTAAGAGGAGGCGAGCAGTACTTC.

This rearrangement joins TRBV19 to TRBJ1-5, with D uncertain. The germline V and J ends were trimmed by 4 bases and 4 bases, with 14 bases remaining between them. Germline V gives CDR1 LNHDA, CDR2 SQIVND (reference sequence). The CDR3 consists of 15 residues. CDR3: CASSRQAGLNQPQHF. DNA for the CDR3: TGTGCCAGTAGTAGGCAAGCAGGTCTAAATCAGCCCCAGCATTTT.

V is TRBV6-5 and J is TRBJ2-2, with D unclear. CDR3 length: 16 amino acids. The ends were cut back, 4 bases at V and 4 bases at J, with 16 bases in the middle. Germline CDR1 MNHEY, CDR2 SVGAGI. CDR3 protein: CASSSQDGALTGELFF. In DNA, the CDR3 is TGTGCCAGCAGTTCTCAAGACGGAGCCCTCACCGGGGAGCTGTTTTTT.

The chain has TRBV6-1 and TRBJ1-2; maybe TRBD1 (6 bases). The CDR3 sequence is 15 residues long. The V gene lost 1 base and the J gene lost 8 bases, with 17 bases spanning the gap. Germline V gene lookup returns CDR1 MNHNS and CDR2 SASEGT. The CDR3 nucleotides are TGTGCCAGCAGTGAAGTCCCGGGGGGGGCTCCAGGCTACACCTTC. Translating it yields CASSEVPGGAPGYTF.

The V and J genes are TRBV15 and TRBJ2-5; the match to TRBD2 covers 8 bases. CDR3 length: 17 amino acids. V was clipped by 4 bases and J by 2 bases; unmatched bases: 12. In germline, CDR1 is LNHNV, CDR2 YYDKDF (reference sequence). Here the CDR3 DNA reads TGTGCCACCAGCACATCATGGGCTAGCGGGCGACAAGAGACCCAGTACTTC. It encodes CATSTSWASGRQETQYF.

The chain is built from TRBV5-1 and TRBJ2-5; possible D gene TRBD1, 7 bases. Germline CDR1 is SGHRS and CDR2 is YFSETQ. The CDR3 length is 16 residues. Trimming removed 8 bases from V and 3 bases from J, with 23 bases in between. CDR3 sequence: CASGWVSGGGEETQYF. The CDR3 DNA reads TGCGCCAGTGGGTGGGTTAGCGGAGGGGGCGAAGAGACCCAGTACTTC.

The gene calls are TRBV5-6 and TRBJ1-3; perhaps TRBD1 as D (5 bases). V was clipped by 1 base and J by 1 base, with 12 bases between them. This CDR3 has 16 residues. CDR1 is SGHDT and CDR2 is YYEEEE in the germline V gene. This CDR3 is CASSLTGQYSGNTIYF. The CDR3 bases are TGTGCCAGCAGCTTGACAGGCCAATATTCTGGAAACACCATATATTTT.

This sequence joins TRBV5-4 and TRBJ1-3; 10 nucleotides match TRBD1. The CDR3 has 19 residues. Per the germline V gene, CDR1 is SGHNT and CDR2 is YYREEE (reference sequence). Trimming removed 1 base from V and 1 base from J; junction bases left unmatched: 11. This chain's CDR3 is CASSLSFGTGAFSGNTIYF. The DNA for the CDR3 is TGTGCCAGCAGCTTGTCTTTCGGGACAGGGGCTTTTTCTGGAAACACCATATATTTT.

This clone was found a few times. The V and J genes are TRBV28 and TRBJ1-5; TRBD1 might be the D (5 bases). V lost 8 bases and J lost 4, with 9 bases in between. CDR1 MDHEN and CDR2 SYDVKM come from the germline V gene. The CDR3 has 12 residues. The CDR3, as DNA: TGTGCCAGCGTCAGGGCTAATCAGCCCCAGCATTTT. Protein product: CASVRANQPQHF. The variable domain in full, completed from reference TRBV28 and TRBJ1-5, reads DVKVTQSSRYLVKRTGEKVFLECVQDMDHENMFWYRQDPGLGLRLIYFSYDVKMKEKGDIPEGYSVSREKKERFSLILESASTNQTSMYLCASVRANQPQHFGDGTRLSIL.

This chain's CDR3 is CASTGRGRRETQYF. In DNA form, the CDR3 reads TGTGCCAGCACTGGCAGGGGCCGGCGGGAGACCCAGTACTTC. J is TRBJ2-5 and V is TRBV2; D might be TRBD1 (6 bases). Germline V gene data show CDR1 as SNHLY and CDR2 as FYNNEI. Trimming cost V 7 bases and J 5 bases, with 17 bases left between them. The CDR3 covers 14 residues.

The chain joins TRBV19 to TRBJ2-7; 8 nucleotides agree with TRBD1. With V trimmed by 3 bases and J by 2 bases, 9 bases remained unmatched. Per the germline V gene, CDR1 is LNHDA and CDR2 is SQIVND (reference sequence). This CDR3 is built from 16 residues. CDR3 residues: CASSIDAGGAPYEQYF. The CDR3 DNA reads as TGTGCCAGTAGTATCGACGCAGGGGGCGCCCCCTACGAGCAGTACTTC.

The V gene is TRBV23-1, the J gene TRBJ2-7; 7 bases are a match to TRBD1. TRBV23-1 carries the ORF label, with uncertain function. The CDR3 consists of 18 residues. V was pared by 0 bases and J by 1 base, with 12 bases of the junction left unmatched. CDR3: CASSQSGRGTALSYEQYF. The DNA for the CDR3 is TGCGCCAGCAGTCAATCGGGAAGGGGGACAGCTTTATCCTACGAGCAGTACTTC.

V is TRBV5-1 and J is TRBJ1-1; D unclear. The CDR3 is made up of 13 amino acids. Germline V gives CDR1 SGHRS, CDR2 YFSETQ. V dropped 2 bases and J dropped 7 bases, with 12 bases sitting between them. The CDR3 spells CASSFVSPHEAFF. The CDR3 nucleotides read TGCGCCAGCAGCTTCGTTAGCCCTCATGAAGCTTTCTTT.

This sequence joins TRBV11-2 and TRBJ2-1; possible D gene TRBD1, 6 bases. CDR3 length: 15 residues. CDR1 and CDR2 (germline): SGHAT, FQNNGV. Trimming cost V 5 bases and J 3 bases, with 14 bases left between them. CDR3 in DNA: TGTGCCAGCAGCGTAAGACAGGACCGCTACAATGAGCAGTTCTTC. It specifies CASSVRQDRYNEQFF.

This clone was counted only a few times. This chain uses TRBV25-1 with TRBJ1-1, with D tentatively TRBD1 (5 bases). CDR3 length: 13 residues. Trimming removed 7 bases at V and 0 bases at J, with 9 bases between. CDR1 and CDR2 (germline): MGHDK, SYGVNS. This CDR3 is CASTWGLNTEAFF. CDR3 DNA sequence: TGTGCCAGCACGTGGGGCCTGAACACTGAAGCTTTCTTT.

This chain joins TRBV5-1 and TRBJ2-5, with 9 bases that match TRBD1. Germline V gives CDR1 SGHRS, CDR2 YFSETQ. This CDR3 region has 16 residues. Trimming at V came to 5 bases and at J to 5 bases, leaving 13 bases not matched to a gene. In DNA form, the CDR3 reads TGCGCCAGCAGGGTCCGGGACAGGGAACGGCGGGAGACCCAGTACTTC. Translated, it gives CASRVRDRERRETQYF.

The chain uses TRBV13 and TRBJ2-3; possibly TRBD2 for D (6 bases). This CDR3 is 16 amino acids long. The V end was cut by 5 bases, the J end by 2 bases, with 17 bases between. Germline V gene sequence: CDR1 PRHDT, CDR2 FYEKMQ (reference sequence). Here the CDR3 DNA reads TGTGCCAGCAGCCCCTGGGGGGAGGAGGACACAGATACGCAGTATTTT. This gives the protein CASSPWGEEDTDTQYF.

This chain links TRBV11-2 with TRBJ2-2; 7 nucleotides line up with TRBD1. The germline V gene has CDR1 SGHAT and CDR2 FQNNGV. The CDR3 length is 14 residues. The V and J ends lost 7 bases and 4 bases, in that order; junction bases with no gene match: 6. The CDR3 is CASTRQGGTGELFF. CDR3 in DNA: TGTGCCAGCACCCGACAGGGTGGCACCGGGGAGCTGTTTTTT.

As for this clone: The junction and the germline gene differ at one end; a read error may be behind it. The chain carries TRBV7-7 and TRBJ2-1; D perhaps matches TRBD1 (6 bases). Germline V CDR1 and CDR2: SSHAT, FNYEAQ (reference sequence). The CDR3 is 15 amino acids. CDR3: CASSPLEGVVNEQFF. DNA of the CDR3: TGTGCTAGCAGCCCCCTAGAGGGGGTCGTCAATGAGCAGTTCTTC.

The V and J genes are TRBV5-1 and TRBJ2-7, with 10 bases matching TRBD2. The CDR3 is 14 amino acids. Germline CDR1 is SGHRS and CDR2 is YFSETQ. Germline trimming cut 3 bases from V and 0 bases from J; bases unmatched to any gene: 0. CDR3 protein: CASSSSGSSYEQYF. The CDR3 DNA sequence: TGCGCCAGCAGCTCTAGCGGGAGCTCCTACGAGCAGTACTTC. Filled out from reference TRBV5-1 and TRBJ2-7, the complete variable domain reads KAGVTQTPRYLIKTRGQQVTLSCSPISGHRSVSWYQQTPGQGLQFLFEYFSETQRNKGNFPGRFSGRQFSNSRSEMNVSTLELGDSALYLCASSSSGSSYEQYFGPGTRLTVT.

This CDR3 is CASYPSGLRYNEQFF. The DNA of the CDR3 is TGTGCCAGCTACCCCTCGGGACTTCGCTACAATGAGCAGTTCTTC. The chain is built from TRBV27 and TRBJ2-1; a possible D gene is TRBD2 (6 bases). The V gene lost 8 bases and the J gene lost 3 bases, with 17 bases spanning the gap. This CDR3 contains 15 residues. CDR1 and CDR2 (germline): MNHEY, SMNVEV (reference sequence).

This clone was seen once. The gene calls are TRBV27 and TRBJ2-3; no firm D call. Germline-derived CDR1 and CDR2 are MNHEY and SMNVEV (reference sequence). This CDR3 region has 14 residues. V was shortened by 4 bases and J by 6 bases, with 14 bases between the two germline ends. The DNA for the CDR3 is TGTGCCAGCAGTTATTTATCGGAGTCGGATACGCAGTATTTT. Protein product: CASSYLSESDTQYF.

This clone was recorded only once. The chain joins TRBV5-1 to TRBJ2-1, with 13 bases lining up with TRBD2. The CDR3 has 19 amino acids. V lost 4 bases, J lost 0 bases, and 10 bases stayed unmatched. CDR1 is SGHRS and CDR2 is YFSETQ in the germline V gene. The DNA of the CDR3 is TGCGCCAGCAGCGCCGAAGAGGGACTAGCGGGGAGCTCCTACAATGAGCAGTTCTTC. Translating it yields CASSAEEGLAGSSYNEQFF.

The sample holds a few counts of this clone. The chain recombines TRBV9 with TRBJ1-1, with unresolved D. Germline-derived CDR1 and CDR2 are SGDLS and YYNGEE. V was trimmed by 3 bases and J by 1 base, leaving 10 bases between them. The CDR3 has 14 residues. The CDR3 sequence: CASSAMRRNTEAFF. The DNA for the CDR3 is TGTGCCAGCAGCGCTATGAGGAGGAACACTGAAGCTTTCTTT. Combining the CDR3 with reference TRBV9 and TRBJ1-1 gives the whole variable domain DSGVTQTPKHLITATGQRVTLRCSPRSGDLSVYWYQQSLDQGLQFLIQYYNGEERAKGNILERFSAQQFPDLHSELNLSSLELGDSALYFCASSAMRRNTEAFFGQGTRLTVV.